One sample yielded the 27 T cell receptor beta chains listed below, sequenced in a study of shared clonotypes between healthy human individuals. Here immunoSEQ multiplex PCR was the method, and the copy in TCRdb shows in-frame clones only, minus some. The data contain roughly 480,000 clones, 70% to 80% of them singletons. The sequenced sample consisted of PBMCs. Receptor source: a woman aged 40 to 50 in good health. Some clones in this sample may be carry-over from other donors' samples.

V usage is TRBV2 and J usage is TRBJ1-4; perhaps TRBD1 as D (5 bases). Germline V gene data show CDR1 as SNHLY and CDR2 as FYNNEI. Trimming shortened V by 3 bases and J by 7 bases, and 12 bases separated the two germline ends. The CDR3 length is 14 residues. The CDR3 protein is CASSDGGWSEKLFF. CDR3 nucleotides: TGTGCCAGCAGTGACGGGGGGTGGTCTGAAAAACTGTTTTTT.

The V call is TRBV7-8, the J call TRBJ2-1, with D unclear. The CDR3 consists of 13 residues. From germline, CDR1 is SGHVS and CDR2 FQNEAQ. V dropped 5 bases and J dropped 8 bases, with 13 bases sitting between them. For the CDR3, the DNA is TGTGCCAGCAGCGCCACCGCGTCGGATGAGCAGTTCTTC. Residues: CASSATASDEQFF.

This chain uses TRBV7-3 with TRBJ1-1; 9 positions agree with TRBD1. The J segment lost 7 bases and the V segment lost 5 bases, leaving 5 bases of the junction unmatched. Germline CDR1 and CDR2: SGHTA and FQGTGA. CDR3 length: 13 residues. The CDR3 sequence is CASSVYRGLEAFF. Written as DNA, the CDR3 is TGTGCCAGCAGCGTATACAGGGGGCTTGAAGCTTTCTTT.

The V gene is TRBV7-3, the J gene TRBJ2-5; possible D gene TRBD1, 6 bases. The CDR3 consists of 15 residues. Germline values: CDR1 SGHTA, CDR2 FQGTGA. Trimming removed 5 bases from V and 5 bases from J, with 18 bases in between. CDR3 bases: TGTGCCAGCAGCCGTTCAGGGGTGCGGGCGGAGACCCAGTACTTC. It codes for CASSRSGVRAETQYF.

The chain combines TRBV15 with TRBJ2-7, with 7 bases that match TRBD2. Germline V lookup: CDR1 LNHNV, CDR2 YYDKDF (reference sequence). V trimming: 5 bases; J trimming: 2 bases; junction bases outside the gene matches: 6. The CDR3 sequence is 14 residues long. The CDR3 DNA is TGTGCCACCAGCCTGGCGGGAGTCCCCTACGAGCAGTACTTC. Encoded protein: CATSLAGVPYEQYF. Full variable domain (remainder filled in from reference TRBV15 and TRBJ2-7): DAMVIQNPRYQVTQFGKPVTLSCSQTLNHNVMYWYQQKSSQAPKLLFHYYDKDFNNEADTPDNFQSRRPNTSFCFLDIRSPGLGDTAMYLCATSLAGVPYEQYFGPGTRLTVT.

This clone appeared many times. This sequence joins TRBV11-2 and TRBJ2-7; the D call may be TRBD1 or TRBD2 (5 bases each). Deletions cut 5 bases from V and 5 bases from J, with 19 bases between. Germline-derived CDR1 and CDR2 are SGHAT and FQNNGV. This CDR3 has 15 residues. CDR3 protein: CASSTGAPRRDEQYF. The DNA for the CDR3 is TGTGCCAGCAGCACCGGGGCCCCAAGACGAGACGAGCAGTACTTC.

This chain uses TRBV18 with TRBJ2-1; D remains unclear. The CDR3 totals 17 residues. The germline V gene encodes CDR1 KGHSH and CDR2 LQKENI. Trimming removed 2 bases from V and 0 bases from J, with 14 bases in between. CDR3 coding DNA: TGTGCCAGCTCACCAACGGCAGCCAGGTTCTCCTACAATGAGCAGTTCTTC. Its translation is CASSPTAARFSYNEQFF.

The rearrangement joins TRBV4-2 to TRBJ2-5, with 7 bases aligning to TRBD1. The CDR3 sequence is 14 residues long. The J segment lost 3 bases and the V segment lost 4 bases, leaving 5 bases of the junction unmatched. In germline, CDR1 is LGHNA, CDR2 YNFKEQ. The CDR3 spells CASSLQGWEETQYF. In nucleotides, the CDR3 is TGTGCCAGCAGCCTACAGGGGTGGGAAGAGACCCAGTACTTC.

The V and J genes are TRBV7-9 and TRBJ2-3, with 9 positions matching TRBD2. Germline V gene data show CDR1 as SEHNR and CDR2 as FQNEAQ (reference sequence). CDR3 length: 15 amino acids. V lost 6 bases, J lost 4 bases, and 8 bases stayed unmatched. The CDR3 sequence: CASSYSGSEADTQYF. The CDR3 nucleotides read TGTGCCAGCAGTTATAGCGGGAGTGAGGCAGATACGCAGTATTTT.

The CDR3 coding sequence is TGCGCCAGCAGCTGGAGGGGGCTGGGTGAAAAACTGTTTTTT. The encoded protein is CASSWRGLGEKLFF. The genes are TRBV5-1 and TRBJ1-4; TRBD1 agrees at 7 bases. Germline CDR1 SGHRS, CDR2 YFSETQ. This CDR3 has 14 amino acids. V lost 3 bases to trimming and J lost 7 bases; unmatched junction nucleotides: 6.

This chain links TRBV25-1 with TRBJ1-2; weak D call: TRBD1 (5 bases). The CDR3 is 12 residues long. The germline gives CDR1 MGHDK, CDR2 SYGVNS. The V and J ends lost 4 bases and 8 bases respectively, with 11 bases between them. In nucleotides, the CDR3 is TGTGCCAGCAGTGGGGGCCCGGGAGGCTACACCTTC. Protein product: CASSGGPGGYTF.

The gene calls are TRBV15 and TRBJ2-1; D uncertain. The CDR3 is 16 residues long. Germline V gene data show CDR1 as LNHNV and CDR2 as YYDKDF (reference sequence). V lost 0 bases and J lost 2, with 11 bases in between. CDR3 sequence reads: CATSREDGVTYNEQFF. CDR3 bases: TGTGCCACCAGCAGAGAAGATGGCGTGACCTACAATGAGCAGTTCTTC.

The rearrangement uses TRBV5-4 and TRBJ2-1; 9 nucleotides align to TRBD1. The germline gives CDR1 SGHNT, CDR2 YYREEE (reference sequence). This CDR3 is built from 15 residues. The junction had 8 bases not matched to a gene; V was cut back by 4 bases and J by 6 bases. The DNA of the CDR3 is TGTGCCAGCAGCGGCCGGGACAGGGAAATCAATGAGCAGTTCTTC. Protein sequence: CASSGRDREINEQFF.

The V call is TRBV2, the J call TRBJ2-1, with 11 bases aligning to TRBD2. J was trimmed by 13 bases and V by 6 bases; bases with no gene match: 8. The V gene's germline CDR1 is SNHLY and CDR2 FYNNEI. This CDR3 has 13 residues. CDR3 DNA sequence: TGTGCCAGCAGCCGGAGGACTAGCGGGTTACAGTTCTTC. This gives the protein CASSRRTSGLQFF. Complete variable domain (other parts from reference TRBV2 and TRBJ2-1): EPEVTQTPSHQVTQMGQEVILRCVPISNHLYFYWYRQILGQKVEFLVSFYNNEISEKSEIFDDQFSVERPDGSNFTLKIRSTKLEDSAMYFCASSRRTSGLQFFGPGTRLTVL.

This chain connects TRBV27 to TRBJ1-1, with D unresolved. The V end was cut by 5 bases, the J end by 2 bases, with 9 bases between. Looked up from germline, CDR1 is MNHEY and CDR2 is SMNVEV (reference sequence). CDR3 length equals 13 residues. CDR3 sequence: CASSIQVNTEAFF. In nucleotides, the CDR3 is TGTGCCAGCAGTATCCAGGTCAACACTGAAGCTTTCTTT.

The chain couples TRBV2 to TRBJ1-3; D possibly corresponds to TRBD1 (6 bases). V shed 5 bases and J shed 2 bases, with 10 bases lying between them. Per the germline V gene, CDR1 is SNHLY and CDR2 is FYNNEI. The CDR3 length is 14 residues. CDR3 bases: TGTGCCAGCAGTTCCGGGACAACTGGAAACACCATATATTTT. Translating it yields CASSSGTTGNTIYF.

The chain carries TRBV6-5 and TRBJ1-1, with no clear D. Trimming cost V 4 bases and J 6 bases, with 21 bases left between them. CDR3 length: 16 residues. Germline V gene data show CDR1 as MNHEY and CDR2 as SVGAGI. The DNA for the CDR3 is TGTGCCAGCAGTTTCTCGATCCCGTCCCAAAGAGCTGAAGCTTTCTTT. Encoded protein: CASSFSIPSQRAEAFF.

The chain links TRBV5-1 to TRBJ2-7; possible D gene TRBD2, 6 bases. Per germline, CDR1 SGHRS and CDR2 YFSETQ. The CDR3 spans 13 residues. Trimming removed 1 base from V and 6 bases from J, with 11 bases in between. The CDR3 DNA reads as TGCGCCAGCAGCTTGACCAGGAGGGGCGAGCAGTACTTC. Protein product: CASSLTRRGEQYF.

The chain has TRBV9 and TRBJ2-1; D unresolved. The CDR3 extends over 13 amino acids. With 4 bases removed from V and 10 bases from J, the gap between germline ends came to 15 bases. Germline CDR1 is SGDLS and CDR2 is YYNGEE. The CDR3 loop is CASSPSSTNEQFF. Written as DNA, the CDR3 is TGTGCCAGCAGCCCAAGCAGCACCAACGAGCAGTTCTTC.

The V gene is TRBV11-1, the J gene TRBJ1-4, with D maybe TRBD1 (5 bases). The germline V gene has CDR1 SGHAT and CDR2 FQDESV (reference sequence). Trimming removed 2 bases at V and 8 bases at J, with 9 bases between. The CDR3 sequence is 13 residues long. CDR3 loop: CASSLSGREKLFF. The CDR3 DNA follows: TGTGCCAGCAGCTTATCAGGGCGAGAAAAACTGTTTTTT.

As for this clone: The sample holds other DNA sequences that translate to the same CDR3. The chain combines TRBV6-1 with TRBJ1-2; perhaps TRBD1 as D (5 bases). Germline V gene lookup returns CDR1 MNHNS and CDR2 SASEGT. The V and J ends lost 2 bases and 5 bases respectively, with 12 bases between them. The CDR3 is 14 residues long. The DNA of the CDR3 is TGTGCCAGCAGTGAACCCGGGACCGGATATGGCTACACCTTC. This sequence encodes CASSEPGTGYGYTF.

The chain employs TRBV28 and TRBJ2-3; D might be TRBD2 (6 bases). Germline values: CDR1 MDHEN, CDR2 SYDVKM. V dropped 2 bases and J dropped 4 bases, with 10 bases sitting between them. There are 14 residues in the CDR3. The CDR3: CASSLLPSADTQYF. The DNA for the CDR3 is TGTGCCAGCAGTTTACTCCCTAGCGCAGATACGCAGTATTTT. Complete variable domain (other parts from reference TRBV28 and TRBJ2-3): DVKVTQSSRYLVKRTGEKVFLECVQDMDHENMFWYRQDPGLGLRLIYFSYDVKMKEKGDIPEGYSVSREKKERFSLILESASTNQTSMYLCASSLLPSADTQYFGPGTRLTVL.

The rearrangement joins TRBV27 to TRBJ2-2; 9 bases agree with TRBD1. With 5 bases clipped from V and 7 bases from J, the junction kept 8 bases outside the gene matches. The CDR3 has 15 amino acids. Germline V lookup: CDR1 MNHEY, CDR2 SMNVEV (reference sequence). The CDR3 spells CASSEWDRVDGELFF. The CDR3 DNA sequence: TGTGCCAGCAGTGAATGGGACAGGGTGGACGGGGAGCTGTTTTTT.

The chain couples TRBV11-2 to TRBJ2-5; 8 positions agree with TRBD1. CDR3 length: 15 residues. Germline CDR1 SGHAT, CDR2 FQNNGV. The junction had 7 bases not matched to a gene; V was cut back by 2 bases and J by 5 bases. CDR3 in DNA: TGTGCCAGCAGCTTATACGCAGGGGGCGGGGAGACCCAGTACTTC. Its translation is CASSLYAGGGETQYF.

The CDR3 loop is CASSKLGQSEETQYF. The CDR3 DNA reads as TGCGCCAGCAGTAAATTGGGACAGAGTGAAGAGACCCAGTACTTC. V gene TRBV10-2 combines with J gene TRBJ2-5; 7 bases align to TRBD1. Losses at the gene ends were 5 bases for V and 3 bases for J; bases not matched to a gene: 9. Germline V CDR1 and CDR2: WSHSY, SAAADI. The CDR3 has 15 residues.

This chain links TRBV27 with TRBJ2-1; 8 nucleotides line up with TRBD1. Germline loops: CDR1 MNHEY, CDR2 SMNVEV (reference sequence). Trimming removed 6 bases from V and 4 bases from J; junction bases left unmatched: 11. This CDR3 spans 16 amino acids. Here the CDR3 reads CASSHLTGTGYNEQFF. The CDR3 DNA is TGTGCCAGCAGCCACTTAACCGGGACAGGATACAATGAGCAGTTCTTC.

The rearrangement joins TRBV28 to TRBJ1-1; TRBD1 matches at 8 bases. V was pared by 5 bases and J by 0 bases, with 11 bases of the junction left unmatched. CDR3 length: 17 amino acids. Germline CDR1 reads MDHEN; CDR2 reads SYDVKM. This CDR3 is CASSPIPRTGMNTEAFF. The DNA of the CDR3 is TGTGCCAGCAGTCCCATTCCGAGGACAGGGATGAACACTGAAGCTTTCTTT.